The clone carrying this TCR beta chain was detected ten times or more. This sample was taken from a study of beta chain features in type 1 diabetes. Expressed TCRB transcripts were sequenced because the entire RNA isolate underwent reverse transcription. The assay was immunoSEQ multiplex PCR, and TCRdb's table has in-frame clones only and misses some. The repertoire holds 150,000 to 170,000 clones, with 8.1% as singletons. Trimming removed 1 base from V and 5 bases from J, with 9 bases in between. The CDR3 is 13 residues long. Germline CDR1 is MGHDK and CDR2 is SYGVNS. The clonotype comes from a man younger than 35 in good health. The V call is TRBV25-1, the J call TRBJ2-7; D call uncertain. Sequenced sample: central memory CD4+ T cells from blood. The CDR3 is CASSESGLDEQYF. CDR3 in DNA: TGTGCCAGCAGTGAATCCGGTCTTGACGAGCAGTACTTC.